Shown below are 32 T cell receptor beta chains from a single sample sequenced in a study of shared clonotypes between healthy human individuals. Assay: immunoSEQ multiplex PCR; the TCRdb copy retains only in-frame clones and omits some. Here the sample spans millions of clones, just over 90% being singletons. Material for sequencing was naive CD4+ T cells from PBMCs. Described subset: CD45RA+ positively selected. The receptor set was obtained from a man aged 18 to 29 in good health. Some clones in this sample may be carry-over from other donors' samples.

The CDR3 nucleotides are TGTGCCAGCAGCCCCTCCTGGCTAGCGGGTATCGCGAACACCGGGGAGCTGTTTTTT. Translating it yields CASSPSWLAGIANTGELFF. This chain joins TRBV9 and TRBJ2-2; 8 nucleotides agree with TRBD2. CDR1 is SGDLS, CDR2 YYNGEE, per germline. This CDR3 spans 19 amino acids. The V and J ends lost 4 bases and 0 bases, in that order; junction bases with no gene match: 14.

The chain joins TRBV27 to TRBJ1-1, with a weak D call TRBD1 (6 bases). CDR3 size: 15 residues. CDR1 is MNHEY, CDR2 SMNVEV, per germline (reference sequence). Trimming pared 3 bases from V and 4 bases from J, leaving 15 bases between. The CDR3, as DNA: TGTGCCAGCAGTTTCCTCCGAGGACAGCTCACTGAAGCTTTCTTT. Translated: CASSFLRGQLTEAFF.

V gene TRBV9 combines with J gene TRBJ2-1, with unresolved D. This CDR3 has 16 amino acids. Trimming cost V 0 bases and J 4 bases, with 14 bases left between them. CDR1 and CDR2 (germline): SGDLS, YYNGEE. The CDR3 reads CASSVGGPRTYNEQFF. The CDR3 DNA reads as TGTGCCAGCAGCGTAGGTGGCCCACGAACATACAATGAGCAGTTCTTC. Full variable domain (rest looked up from reference TRBV9 and TRBJ2-1): DSGVTQTPKHLITATGQRVTLRCSPRSGDLSVYWYQQSLDQGLQFLIQYYNGEERAKGNILERFSAQQFPDLHSELNLSSLELGDSALYFCASSVGGPRTYNEQFFGPGTRLTVL.

J is TRBJ2-5 and V is TRBV28; maybe TRBD1 (6 bases). Germline V gene lookup returns CDR1 MDHEN and CDR2 SYDVKM. The V end was cut by 7 bases, the J end by 2 bases, with 14 bases between. The CDR3 length is 14 residues. CDR3 residues: CASTGGQYQETQYF. The DNA for the CDR3 is TGTGCCAGCACCGGCGGACAGTATCAAGAGACCCAGTACTTC. Full variable domain (remainder filled in from reference TRBV28 and TRBJ2-5): DVKVTQSSRYLVKRTGEKVFLECVQDMDHENMFWYRQDPGLGLRLIYFSYDVKMKEKGDIPEGYSVSREKKERFSLILESASTNQTSMYLCASTGGQYQETQYFGPGTRLLVL.

The chain carries TRBV6-5 and TRBJ1-1; possibly TRBD1 for D (5 bases). CDR3 length: 15 amino acids. Trimming cost V 6 bases and J 3 bases, with 17 bases left between them. Germline loops: CDR1 MNHEY, CDR2 SVGAGI. For the CDR3, the DNA is TGTGCCAGCAGATCCTCAGGGCCGAGGGACACTGAAGCTTTCTTT. The encoded protein is CASRSSGPRDTEAFF.

This clone was counted once. The CDR3 reads CASTTPQGAGEKLFF. In nucleotides, the CDR3 is TGTGCCAGCACCACTCCACAGGGGGCAGGGGAAAAACTGTTTTTT. V and J are TRBV28 and TRBJ1-4; 9 bases align to TRBD1. CDR1 is MDHEN and CDR2 is SYDVKM in the germline V gene. CDR3 size: 15 residues. The V and J ends lost 7 bases and 8 bases, in that order; junction bases with no gene match: 11.

Notes on this clone: This sample also contains other DNA sequences that code for the same CDR3. The genes are TRBV9 and TRBJ2-3, with D perhaps matching TRBD2 (5 bases). The CDR3 spans 15 residues. The germline V gene has CDR1 SGDLS and CDR2 YYNGEE. V gave up 0 bases and J gave up 0 bases, with 8 bases separating them. CDR3 coding DNA: TGTGCCAGCAGCGTAGCGGGCGGGAGCACAGATACGCAGTATTTT. Amino acids: CASSVAGGSTDTQYF. The entire variable domain, with the rest obtained from reference TRBV9 and TRBJ2-3, is as follows: DSGVTQTPKHLITATGQRVTLRCSPRSGDLSVYWYQQSLDQGLQFLIQYYNGEERAKGNILERFSAQQFPDLHSELNLSSLELGDSALYFCASSVAGGSTDTQYFGPGTRLTVL.

This chain links TRBV18 with TRBJ2-4, with a possible D match to TRBD1 (6 bases). With 3 bases removed from V and 6 bases from J, the gap between germline ends came to 12 bases. Per the germline V gene, CDR1 is KGHSH and CDR2 is LQKENI. This CDR3 has 14 amino acids. CDR3 residues: CASSPGAPRNIQYF. CDR3 bases: TGTGCCAGCTCACCGGGGGCCCCACGAAACATTCAGTACTTC.

The CDR3, as DNA: TGCAGCGTTGAGGCCTCGGTGGGGGCTCACTACAATGAGCAGTTCTTC. Its protein product is CSVEASVGAHYNEQFF. The chain uses TRBV29-1 and TRBJ2-1; D is perhaps TRBD1 (6 bases). Between the trimmed V and J ends, which lost 3 bases and 3 bases, there was a span of 18 bases. Per the germline V gene, CDR1 is SQVTM and CDR2 is ANQGSEA. This CDR3 has 16 amino acids.

The chain has TRBV7-9 and TRBJ1-2, with D uncertain. This CDR3 has 12 amino acids. The germline V gene encodes CDR1 SEHNR and CDR2 FQNEAQ (reference sequence). V lost 1 base and J 5 bases, leaving 5 bases between the germline ends. The DNA for the CDR3 is TGTGCCAGCAGCTTAGTGGGGTATGGCTACACCTTC. Translating it yields CASSLVGYGYTF.

The sample holds one count of this clone. This same CDR3 is encoded by further DNA sequences in the sample. The chain is built from TRBV12-5 and TRBJ2-3; 7 nucleotides agree with TRBD2. Germline CDR1 and CDR2: LGHNT and FRNRAP. This CDR3 spans 13 amino acids. V lost 3 bases, J lost 5 bases, and 2 bases stayed unmatched. As DNA, the CDR3 is TGTGCTAGTGGTTTAACGGGAGGAGATACGCAGTATTTT. This sequence encodes CASGLTGGDTQYF.

The rearrangement links TRBV6-5 to TRBJ1-1; 9 positions match TRBD1. Looked up from germline, CDR1 is MNHEY and CDR2 is SVGAGI. Trimming at V came to 6 bases and at J to 5 bases, leaving 4 bases not matched to a gene. The CDR3 runs to 13 residues. This chain's CDR3 is CASSHRGRTEAFF. In DNA form, the CDR3 reads TGTGCCAGCAGCCACAGGGGGCGGACTGAAGCTTTCTTT.

V and J are TRBV7-3 and TRBJ1-1, with D possibly TRBD1 on 5 matching bases. The ends were cut back, 1 base at V and 4 bases at J, with 19 bases in the middle. CDR1 and CDR2 from the germline V gene are SGHTA and FQGTGA. The CDR3 runs 17 residues. As DNA, the CDR3 is TGTGCCAGCAGCTTAAGGGCAGGGCTACGGGTGGGCACTGAAGCTTTCTTT. Its translation is CASSLRAGLRVGTEAFF.

The chain employs TRBV5-4 and TRBJ2-1, with D maybe TRBD2 (7 bases). Germline V gene sequence: CDR1 SGHNT, CDR2 YYREEE (reference sequence). The CDR3 is 17 residues long. With 0 bases removed from V and 3 bases from J, the gap between germline ends came to 16 bases. This CDR3 reads CASSLDGGGRGYNEQFF. The CDR3 DNA is TGTGCCAGCAGCTTGGATGGGGGCGGGAGAGGCTACAATGAGCAGTTCTTC.

V is TRBV7-3 and J is TRBJ2-1; 7 bases are a match to TRBD1. Germline CDR1 is SGHTA and CDR2 is FQGTGA. Losses at the gene ends were 3 bases for V and 0 bases for J; bases not matched to a gene: 11. The CDR3 covers 18 residues. The CDR3 DNA reads as TGTGCCAGCAGCTTCGCCCCGACACAGGGGAGCTCCTACAATGAGCAGTTCTTC. As protein: CASSFAPTQGSSYNEQFF.

The genes are TRBV18 and TRBJ2-7; maybe TRBD1 (5 bases). Per germline, CDR1 KGHSH and CDR2 LQKENI. Trimming took off 3 bases at V and 5 bases at J, with 17 bases between the two ends. CDR3 length equals 15 residues. DNA for the CDR3: TGTGCCAGCTCACCCCAGGGTGCAGTAGGGAACGAGCAGTACTTC. Residues: CASSPQGAVGNEQYF.

The chain joins TRBV5-1 to TRBJ1-2; weak D call: TRBD1 (5 bases). Germline CDR1 is SGHRS and CDR2 is YFSETQ. The CDR3 spans 13 residues. Between the trimmed V and J ends, which lost 4 bases and 8 bases, there was a span of 15 bases. As DNA, the CDR3 is TGCGCCAGCAGCGGAACAACAGGATGGGGCTACACCTTC. Protein: CASSGTTGWGYTF.

The V gene is TRBV9, the J gene TRBJ2-2; tentatively, D is TRBD2 (6 bases). The V gene's germline CDR1 is SGDLS and CDR2 YYNGEE. The V gene lost 0 bases and the J gene lost 6 bases, with 15 bases spanning the gap. The CDR3 length is 16 residues. The CDR3 coding sequence is TGTGCCAGCAGCGTAGGACTAGGAGGAGGGGCCGGGGAGCTGTTTTTT. Amino acid sequence: CASSVGLGGGAGELFF.

The chain recombines TRBV6-6 with TRBJ2-2; a possible D gene is TRBD1 (6 bases). Germline CDR1 reads MNHNY; CDR2 reads SVGAGI (reference sequence). The CDR3 runs 15 residues. V lost 6 bases and J 0 bases, leaving 11 bases between the germline ends. The CDR3 here is CASSLDRSNTGELFF. The DNA for the CDR3 is TGTGCCAGCAGCCTGGACAGATCGAACACCGGGGAGCTGTTTTTT.

This chain joins TRBV5-4 and TRBJ2-3; the D gene could be TRBD1 or TRBD2 (5 bases each). Looked up from germline, CDR1 is SGHNT and CDR2 is YYREEE (reference sequence). This CDR3 is built from 15 residues. V lost 5 bases and J lost 4, with 17 bases in between. For the CDR3, the DNA is TGTGCCAGCAGACCCTGGGGGTTACTAGCAGATACGCAGTATTTT. It codes for CASRPWGLLADTQYF.

Remarks on this clone: Within the sample, other DNA sequences also encode this same CDR3. The chain employs TRBV6-6 and TRBJ2-7; TRBD1 aligns across 8 bases. This CDR3 comprises 14 residues. Trimming cost V 2 bases and J 4 bases; bases outside gene matches: 4. Germline V CDR1 and CDR2: MNHNY, SVGAGI (reference sequence). CDR3: CASSYGTGVYEQYF. The CDR3 DNA reads TGTGCCAGCAGTTACGGGACAGGAGTATACGAGCAGTACTTC.

The chain uses TRBV5-6 and TRBJ2-7; the D is unclear. Germline CDR1 reads SGHDT; CDR2 reads YYEEEE. V gave up 2 bases and J gave up 6 bases, with 9 bases separating them. The CDR3 runs to 12 residues. This CDR3 reads CASSFGRLEQYF. CDR3 in DNA: TGTGCCAGCAGCTTTGGACGGCTCGAGCAGTACTTC.

V gene TRBV5-4 combines with J gene TRBJ2-7, with 8 bases matching TRBD2. The CDR3 covers 15 residues. V was clipped by 1 base and J by 5 bases; unmatched bases: 8. The germline V gene encodes CDR1 SGHNT and CDR2 YYREEE (reference sequence). The CDR3 is CASSLTSGSEDEQYF. The CDR3 nucleotides read TGTGCCAGCAGCTTGACGAGCGGGAGCGAAGACGAGCAGTACTTC.

The chain employs TRBV5-1 and TRBJ2-1; 10 nucleotides agree with TRBD2. The J segment lost 7 bases and the V segment lost 4 bases, leaving 11 bases of the junction unmatched. Germline V gives CDR1 SGHRS, CDR2 YFSETQ. The CDR3 contains 16 residues. CDR3 loop: CASSSLSGRAWNEQFF. The DNA for the CDR3 is TGCGCCAGCAGCAGTTTGAGCGGGAGGGCCTGGAATGAGCAGTTCTTC. The whole variable domain, filled in from reference TRBV5-1 and TRBJ2-1, reads KAGVTQTPRYLIKTRGQQVTLSCSPISGHRSVSWYQQTPGQGLQFLFEYFSETQRNKGNFPGRFSGRQFSNSRSEMNVSTLELGDSALYLCASSSLSGRAWNEQFFGPGTRLTVL.

The rearrangement uses TRBV6-1 and TRBJ2-2; TRBD2 agrees at 10 bases. Germline CDR1 MNHNS, CDR2 SASEGT. Trimming removed 6 bases from V and 5 bases from J; junction bases left unmatched: 6. The CDR3 is made up of 15 amino acids. DNA of the CDR3: TGTGCCAGCAGAGAGGGACTAGCGTTAACCGGGGAGCTGTTTTTT. This gives the protein CASREGLALTGELFF.

The rearrangement links TRBV4-2 to TRBJ2-5; D remains ambiguous. The CDR3 extends over 16 amino acids. V lost 1 base to trimming and J lost 5 bases, with 17 bases between them. Germline CDR1 reads LGHNA; CDR2 reads YNFKEQ. CDR3 loop: CASSQAWKRAVETQYF. The CDR3 DNA reads TGTGCCAGCAGCCAAGCGTGGAAAAGGGCGGTCGAGACCCAGTACTTC.

Concerning this clone: Other DNA sequences in the same sample also yield this CDR3. The chain has TRBV19 and TRBJ1-5, with a tentative D call TRBD1 (5 bases). Germline loops: CDR1 LNHDA, CDR2 SQIVND (reference sequence). With 1 base removed from V and 7 bases from J, the gap between germline ends came to 14 bases. The CDR3 is made up of 15 amino acids. The CDR3 loop reads CASSIVVQGSQPQHF. DNA for the CDR3: TGTGCCAGTAGTATAGTGGTCCAGGGTAGCCAGCCCCAGCATTTT.

The J gene is TRBJ1-1, the V gene TRBV7-9; D is ambiguous. Germline loops: CDR1 SEHNR, CDR2 FQNEAQ (reference sequence). The CDR3 length is 12 residues. V lost 2 bases to trimming and J lost 5 bases, with 6 bases between them. CDR3 in DNA: TGTGCCAGCAGCTTATGGACGACTGAAGCTTTCTTT. Protein: CASSLWTTEAFF.

In DNA, the CDR3 is TGTGCCAGCAGTTTTGGTTTTGGCAATCAGCCCCAGCATTTT. Its protein product is CASSFGFGNQPQHF. This chain uses TRBV27 with TRBJ1-5; D remains ambiguous. Germline CDR1 and CDR2: MNHEY and SMNVEV (reference sequence). V lost 3 bases, J lost 2 bases, and 8 bases lay in between. This CDR3 has 14 amino acids.

The chain links TRBV5-6 to TRBJ2-2; unclear D gene. Germline V lookup: CDR1 SGHDT, CDR2 YYEEEE. The CDR3 length is 18 residues. Trimming took off 4 bases at V and 1 base at J, with 20 bases between the two ends. The CDR3, as DNA: TGTGCCAGCAGCCCGGGTCGTCGCGGACCAGAGAACACCGGGGAGCTGTTTTTT. Encoded protein: CASSPGRRGPENTGELFF.

The CDR3 loop is CASSASGVYEQYF. As DNA, the CDR3 is TGTGCCAGCAGTGCGTCTGGCGTCTACGAGCAGTACTTC. The rearrangement uses TRBV2 and TRBJ2-7; no definite D call. V lost 4 bases to trimming and J lost 3 bases, with 10 bases between them. Germline V gene sequence: CDR1 SNHLY, CDR2 FYNNEI. There are 13 residues in the CDR3.

The rearrangement uses TRBV30 and TRBJ2-3; 7 bases are a match to TRBD2. The CDR3 consists of 15 residues. Trimming removed 3 bases from V and 1 base from J; junction bases left unmatched: 7. From germline, CDR1 is GTSNPN and CDR2 SVGIG (reference sequence). The CDR3 bases are TGTGCCTGGAGGTGGGCGGGAGCTCGCACAGATACGCAGTATTTT. Translated, it gives CAWRWAGARTDTQYF. Variable domain in full (rest from reference TRBV30 and TRBJ2-3): SQTIHQWPATLVQPVGSPLSLECTVEGTSNPNLYWYRQAAGRGLQLLFYSVGIGQISSEVPQNLSASRPQDRQFILSSKKLLLSDSGFYLCAWRWAGARTDTQYFGPGTRLTVL.